This entry describes one T cell receptor (beta chain). Its target is unknown. The sample belongs to a study of T cell responses to AZD1222 COVID-19 vaccine. About the research overall: Pooling covered second doses at about 4 or about 12 weeks.

Method: immunoSEQ multiplex PCR; TCRdb's copy keeps in-frame clones and lacks some. There are approximately 150,000 clones in the sample; 93% occur only once, and around 5.4% lies in the top ten. Study observations and caveats: Reports say nearly half of spike-specific TCRs go after unmutated variant regions. Scientists sampled the repertoires only once the peak T cell response had passed.

This clonotype was obtained from an adult in good health. Sequenced here: peripheral blood, sampled on day 0 of AZD1222 vaccination.

In DNA form, the CDR3 reads TGTGCCAGCCCCCCGGACGGTAACACTGAAGCTTTCTTT. Translation: CASPPDGNTEAFF. This chain connects TRBV18 to TRBJ1-1; D is ambiguous. Germline assignment: CDR1 KGHSH and CDR2 LQKENI. This CDR3 is built from 13 residues. V was pared by 8 bases and J by 2 bases, with 12 bases between.